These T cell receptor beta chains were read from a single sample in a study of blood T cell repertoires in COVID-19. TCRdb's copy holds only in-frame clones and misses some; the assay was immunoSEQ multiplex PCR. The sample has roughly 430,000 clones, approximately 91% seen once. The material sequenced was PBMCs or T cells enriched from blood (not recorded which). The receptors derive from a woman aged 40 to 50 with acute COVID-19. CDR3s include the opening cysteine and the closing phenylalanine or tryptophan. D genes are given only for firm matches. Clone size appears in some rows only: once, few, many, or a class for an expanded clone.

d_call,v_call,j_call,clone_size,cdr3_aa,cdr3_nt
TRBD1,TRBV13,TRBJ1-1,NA,CASRNGQGNTEAFF,TGTGCCAGCAGAAACGGACAGGGGAACACTGAAGCTTTCTTT
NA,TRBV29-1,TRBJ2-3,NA,CSGETSSGTDTQYF,TGCAGCGGGGAAACTAGCAGTGGCACAGATACGCAGTATTTT
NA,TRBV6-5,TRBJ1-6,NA,CASSYSTALRALHF,TGTGCCAGCAGTTACTCGACGGCTCTCCGGGCCCTCCACTTT
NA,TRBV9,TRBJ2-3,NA,CASSVGTGTDTQYF,TGTGCCAGCAGCGTAGGAACGGGCACAGATACGCAGTATTTT
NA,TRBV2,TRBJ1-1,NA,CASSSRDTMRLNTEAFF,TGTGCCAGCAGTTCCCGGGACACGATGAGATTGAACACTGAAGCTTTCTTT
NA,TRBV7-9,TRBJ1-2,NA,CASSLDPAGYGYTF,TGTGCCAGCAGCTTAGACCCGGCGGGCTATGGCTACACCTTC
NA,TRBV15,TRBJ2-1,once,CATSRERRSSYNEQFF,TGTGCCACCAGCAGAGAGAGGAGGAGCTCCTACAATGAGCAGTTCTTC
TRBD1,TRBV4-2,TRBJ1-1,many,CASSQSGGTEAFF,TGTGCCAGCAGCCAATCAGGGGGCACTGAAGCTTTCTTT
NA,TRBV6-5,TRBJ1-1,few,CASSYERNTEAFF,TGTGCCAGCAGTTACGAGAGAAACACTGAAGCTTTCTTT
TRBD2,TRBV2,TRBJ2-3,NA,CASSPGRGGVYDTQYF,TGTGCCAGCAGCCCCGGGAGGGGGGGGGTATATGATACGCAGTATTTT
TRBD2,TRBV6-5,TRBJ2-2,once,CASSYSRAGRTGELFF,TGTGCCAGCAGTTACTCAAGAGCGGGGAGAACCGGGGAGCTGTTTTTT
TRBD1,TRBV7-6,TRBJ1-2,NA,CASSNKYRGGSSGYTF,TGTGCCAGCAGCAACAAATACAGGGGTGGATCGAGTGGCTACACCTTC
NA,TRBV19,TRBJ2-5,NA,CASCTTGTQETQYF,TGTGCCAGTTGTACGACAGGGACTCAAGAGACCCAGTACTTC
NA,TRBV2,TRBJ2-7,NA,CASSKQGYEQYF,TGTGCCAGCAGTAAACAGGGATACGAGCAGTACTTC
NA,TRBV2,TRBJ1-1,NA,CASSEKTALGTEAFF,TGTGCCAGCAGTGAGAAGACAGCCTTAGGCACTGAAGCTTTCTTT
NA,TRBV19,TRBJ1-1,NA,CASSLTGDTEAFF,TGTGCCAGTAGTCTGACAGGTGACACTGAAGCTTTCTTT
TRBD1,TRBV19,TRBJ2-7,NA,CASSAGQGYEQYF,TGTGCCAGTTCCGCGGGACAGGGCTACGAGCAGTACTTC
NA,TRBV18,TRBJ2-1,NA,CASSPSGHSYNEQFF,TGTGCCAGCTCACCAAGCGGGCACTCCTACAATGAGCAGTTCTTC
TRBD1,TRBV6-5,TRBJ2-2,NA,CASKRQGAGTGELFF,TGTGCCAGCAAGAGACAGGGGGCTGGGACCGGGGAGCTGTTTTTT
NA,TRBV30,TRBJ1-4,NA,CAWTQGIGYNEKLFF,TGTGCCTGGACCCAGGGGATAGGATATAATGAAAAACTGTTTTTT
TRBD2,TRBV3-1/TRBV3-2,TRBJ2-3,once,CASSQDLGGSSDTQYF,TGTGCCAGCAGCCAAGATTTGGGGGGGTCCTCAGATACGCAGTATTTT
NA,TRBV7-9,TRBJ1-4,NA,CASSSRWSNEKLFF,TGTGCCAGCAGCTCTAGATGGAGTAATGAAAAACTGTTTTTT
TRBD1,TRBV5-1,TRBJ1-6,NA,CASSARQGRSSYNSPLHF,TGCGCCAGCAGCGCACGACAGGGAAGGAGCTCCTATAATTCACCCCTCCACTTT
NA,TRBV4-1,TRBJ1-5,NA,CASSQDPGSQPQHF,TGCGCCAGCAGCCAAGATCCGGGGAGTCAGCCCCAGCATTTT
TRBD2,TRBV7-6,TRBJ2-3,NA,CASSQLAEADTQYF,TGTGCCAGCAGCCAGCTAGCGGAGGCAGATACGCAGTATTTT
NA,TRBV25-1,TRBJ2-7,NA,CASSGPGFYEQYF,TGTGCCAGCAGTGGGCCGGGATTCTACGAGCAGTACTTC
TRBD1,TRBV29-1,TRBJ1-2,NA,CSVAGTVNYGYTF,TGCAGCGTCGCCGGGACAGTCAACTATGGCTACACCTTC
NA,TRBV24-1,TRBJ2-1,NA,CATSPGGDEQFF,TGTGCCACCAGTCCCGGCGGCGATGAGCAGTTCTTC
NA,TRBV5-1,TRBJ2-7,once,CASSLVSGSSYEQYF,TGCGCCAGCAGCTTGGTTTCGGGGTCCTCCTACGAGCAGTACTTC
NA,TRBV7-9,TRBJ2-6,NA,CASSLSSTGANVLTF,TGTGCCAGCAGCTTATCATCTACTGGGGCCAACGTCCTGACTTTC
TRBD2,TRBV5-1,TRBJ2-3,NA,CASSFSGGYTDTQYF,TGCGCCAGCAGCTTTAGCGGGGGCTACACAGATACGCAGTATTTT